These 27 T cell receptor beta chains share one sample of origin, sequenced in a study of regulatory T cells in long-lasting Graves disease. The time point denotes: persistent/refractory GD, antithyroid drugs over 5 years with positive TRAb. Generation of the TCR library employed RNA extracted from PBMCs. Library construction for TCR beta used iRepertoire HTBI primers and Arm-PCR of CDR3 regions. TCRdb used MiXCR to reprocess the multiplex PCR reads, holding one entry per CDR3 protein. The sample has 300,000 to 500,000 distinct CDR3 sequences, roughly 20% seen once. Specimen: peripheral blood mononuclear cells (PBMCs), collected when the disease was refractory, from a patient treated with antithyroid drugs. These receptor sequences come from a female donor with Graves disease.

This chain links TRBV24-1 with TRBJ2-7; TRBD2 aligns across 7 bases. The CDR3 totals 12 residues. V lost 9 bases and J lost 6; bases outside the gene matches: 7. Germline loops: CDR1 KGHDR, CDR2 SFDVKD. The CDR3: CATEGTGGEQYF. In nucleotides, the CDR3 is TGTGCCACCGAAGGAACGGGGGGCGAGCAGTACTTC.

The CDR3 nucleotides are TGTGCCAGTAGTGGAACCGGGACAAGGGATAAGAACTATGGCTACACCTTC. Residues: CASSGTGTRDKNYGYTF. The chain combines TRBV19 with TRBJ1-2, with D possibly being TRBD1 (6 bases). This CDR3 region has 17 residues. CDR1 LNHDA and CDR2 SQIVND come from the germline V gene (reference sequence). Trimming removed 5 bases from V and 2 bases from J, with 21 bases in between.

This clonotype was found many times. V is TRBV27 and J is TRBJ1-5; D not resolved. Trimming shortened V by 6 bases and J by 3 bases, and 15 bases separated the two germline ends. The CDR3 is made up of 15 amino acids. Per the germline V gene, CDR1 is MNHEY and CDR2 is SMNVEV (reference sequence). DNA of the CDR3: TGTGCCAGCAGAAGCGAAAAGAGCCCCAATCAGCCCCAGCATTTT. Its protein product is CASRSEKSPNQPQHF.

The table lists this clonotype with a few counts. The rearrangement joins TRBV3-1 to TRBJ1-4; D not resolved. This CDR3 comprises 15 residues. The germline V gene encodes CDR1 LGHDT and CDR2 YNNKEL (reference sequence). The V and J ends lost 0 bases and 0 bases respectively, with 5 bases between them. CDR3: CASSQDSATNEKLFF. The CDR3 DNA is TGTGCCAGCAGCCAAGACTCTGCAACTAATGAAAAACTGTTTTTT.

In this sample, this clonotype turned up many times. The V call is TRBV12-3 or TRBV12-4, the J call TRBJ1-5, with TRBD1 matching 8 bases. Trimming took 5 bases from V and 0 from J; bases not matched to a gene: 6. CDR3 length: 16 residues. As DNA, the CDR3 is TGTGCCAGCAGTCCCGGGACAGGTTATAGCAATCAGCCCCAGCATTTT. This encodes CASSPGTGYSNQPQHF.

V is TRBV6-1 and J is TRBJ2-7; D call uncertain. The CDR3 runs 14 residues. V lost 0 bases and J 2 bases, leaving 8 bases between the germline ends. The germline CDR1 and CDR2 sequences are MNHNS and SASEGT. The CDR3 DNA reads as TGTGCCAGCAGTGAAGCGAACAGCGCCTACGAGCAGTACTTC. Its protein product is CASSEANSAYEQYF.

The chain couples TRBV20-1 to TRBJ2-5; 7 bases agree with TRBD1. V shed 6 bases, J shed 1 base, and the junction held 8 bases outside the gene matches. This CDR3 is built from 14 residues. CDR1 is DFQATT, CDR2 SNEGSKA, per germline (reference sequence). The CDR3: CSAIPGQFQETQYF. The CDR3 region has the DNA TGCAGTGCGATCCCGGGACAGTTCCAAGAGACCCAGTACTTC.

The table lists this clonotype with many counts. The rearrangement uses TRBV12-3 or TRBV12-4 and TRBJ1-2, with D possibly being TRBD1 (6 bases). Trimming took off 0 bases at V and 7 bases at J, with 6 bases between the two ends. CDR3 size: 12 residues. The CDR3 region has the DNA TGTGCCAGCAGTTTAGCCAGGGGTGGCTACACCTTC. Amino acid sequence: CASSLARGGYTF.

With regard to this clonotype: Being one base from a much bigger clone, this may be a read error. The V call is TRBV6-1, the J call TRBJ2-7; D is ambiguous. Trimming pared 6 bases from V and 6 bases from J, leaving 6 bases between. The CDR3 length is 10 residues. CDR1 MNHNS and CDR2 SASEGT come from the germline V gene. CDR3 region: CASRGFEQYF. CDR3 nucleotides: TGTGCCAGCAGGGGTTTCGAGCAGTACTTC.

The rearrangement uses TRBV25-1 and TRBJ2-7, with 7 bases aligning to TRBD2. Germline V gives CDR1 MGHDK, CDR2 SYGVNS. This CDR3 region has 14 residues. With V trimmed by 4 bases and J by 3 bases, 6 bases remained unmatched. The CDR3 DNA follows: TGTGCCAGCAGTGTGAGGCGGGGGAACTACGAGCAGTACTTC. Translation gives CASSVRRGNYEQYF.

Ten or more counts support this clonotype. V and J are TRBV20-1 and TRBJ1-2; 12 bases agree with TRBD1. Germline V gene sequence: CDR1 DFQATT, CDR2 SNEGSKA (reference sequence). This CDR3 has 15 residues. V shed 4 bases, J shed 5 bases, and the junction held 8 bases outside the gene matches. CDR3 protein: CSATDRDRGPYGYTF. The CDR3 DNA reads TGCAGTGCTACAGACCGGGACAGGGGGCCTTATGGCTACACCTTC.

CDR3 protein: CSARETGRGYSYEQYF. CDR3 nucleotide sequence: TGCAGTGCTAGAGAGACCGGGAGGGGGTACTCCTACGAGCAGTACTTC. This chain joins TRBV20-1 and TRBJ2-7, with 8 nucleotides matching TRBD2. After removal of 0 bases from V and 0 bases from J, the junction contained 7 bases not matched to a gene. CDR3 length: 16 residues. Germline V CDR1 and CDR2: DFQATT, SNEGSKA (reference sequence).

This clonotype was detected a few times. This is likely a read error, given that the CDR3 carries no conserved phenylalanine or tryptophan at its end. The V and J genes are TRBV6-2 or TRBV6-3 and TRBJ1-2; D not resolved. Per the germline V gene, CDR1 is MNHEY and CDR2 is SVGEGT. The CDR3 is made up of 14 amino acids. The CDR3 DNA sequence: TGTGCCACCAGTGATAAGCAGTGTTCCTATGGCTACACCATC. Amino acid sequence: CATSDKQCSYGYTI.

This clonotype was picked up many times. Written as DNA, the CDR3 is TGTGCCAGCAGCTTAGCCAGGCCCTATGGCTACACCTTC. Protein sequence: CASSLARPYGYTF. V usage is TRBV7-2 and J usage is TRBJ1-2; D gene ambiguous. The ends were cut back, 0 bases at V and 4 bases at J, with 6 bases in the middle. There are 13 residues in the CDR3. Germline V CDR1 and CDR2: SGHTA, FQGNSA.

The sample holds many counts of this clonotype. The J gene is TRBJ2-5, the V gene TRBV9, with 10 bases aligning to TRBD1. V was pared by 3 bases and J by 2 bases, with 4 bases of the junction left unmatched. Germline V gene lookup returns CDR1 SGDLS and CDR2 YYNGEE. The CDR3 covers 15 residues. In DNA, the CDR3 is TGTGCCAGCAGCGCTCCGGGACAGGGGCAAGAGACCCAGTACTTC. As protein: CASSAPGQGQETQYF.

This clonotype was seen a handful of times. Relative to the germline gene, one junction end is altered; a read error may explain this. V and J are TRBV6-1 and TRBJ2-2; 7 nucleotides line up with TRBD2. This CDR3 comprises 12 residues. Germline CDR1 MNHNS, CDR2 SASEGT. The CDR3 reads CASGEATGELFF. CDR3 DNA sequence: TGCGCCAGCGGGGAGGCCACCGGGGAGCTGTTTTTT.

This clonotype appeared a few times. The V gene is TRBV29-1, the J gene TRBJ2-7; the D is unclear. The CDR3 spans 12 residues. Trimming shortened V by 3 bases and J by 6 bases, and 12 bases separated the two germline ends. Germline lookup yields CDR1 SQVTM and CDR2 ANQGSEA. CDR3 nucleotide sequence: TGCAGCGTTGATTTAGGCGGCGCCGAGCAGTACTTC. The encoded protein is CSVDLGGAEQYF.

This clonotype was seen a handful of times. V gene TRBV7-2 combines with J gene TRBJ2-7, with 7 bases fitting TRBD2. The CDR3 runs to 11 residues. Germline CDR1 reads SGHTA; CDR2 reads FQGNSA. V trimming: 3 bases; J trimming: 10 bases; junction bases outside the gene matches: 3. The CDR3 sequence: CASSLGGGQYF. CDR3 bases: TGTGCCAGCAGCTTGGGCGGGGGTCAGTACTTC.

The chain recombines TRBV29-1 with TRBJ2-2; the D gene is possibly TRBD2 (5 bases). CDR3 size: 13 residues. From germline, CDR1 is SQVTM and CDR2 ANQGSEA. With 4 bases removed from V and 1 base from J, the gap between germline ends came to 7 bases. The CDR3 DNA reads as TGCAGCGTTGTTCGGGGGAACACCGGGGAGCTGTTTTTT. It yields the protein CSVVRGNTGELFF.

This clonotype has more than one count but fewer than ten. The rearrangement joins TRBV6-2 or TRBV6-3 to TRBJ1-4, with D hard to call. Trimming took 0 bases from V and 3 from J, leaving 8 bases between them. The CDR3 extends over 15 amino acids. The germline V gene encodes CDR1 MNHEY and CDR2 SVGEGT. The CDR3 nucleotides read TGTGCCAGCAGTTACTCGGAGGTGGCTAATGAAAAACTGTTTTTT. It translates to CASSYSEVANEKLFF.

This clonotype has more than one count but fewer than ten. The chain joins TRBV20-1 to TRBJ2-7; weak D call: TRBD1 (6 bases). There are 12 residues in the CDR3. The V and J ends lost 4 bases and 6 bases respectively, with 13 bases between them. Germline CDR1 is DFQATT and CDR2 is SNEGSKA (reference sequence). CDR3: CSAKIRGSEQYF. The CDR3 nucleotides read TGCAGTGCTAAGATCAGGGGTTCCGAGCAGTACTTC.

This clonotype was counted between two and nine times. Because the CDR3's place on the DNA is in doubt, the DNA is left out and the CDR3 is given as listed by TCRdb. The gene calls are TRBV6-1 and TRBJ1-5; the table calls TRBD1, which could not be checked here. The CDR3 is 15 residues long, ends included. In germline, CDR1 is MNHNS, CDR2 SASEGT. The CDR3 region is CASSTSGTGHQPQHF.

In this sample, this clonotype turned up many times. The chain uses TRBV3-1 and TRBJ2-7; D not resolved. The CDR3 has 14 amino acids. The V end lost 4 bases, the J end lost 9 bases, and 19 bases lay between the germline ends. The germline CDR1 and CDR2 sequences are LGHDT and YNNKEL (reference sequence). CDR3 protein: CASSPSDRPGRQYF. In DNA form, the CDR3 reads TGTGCCAGCAGCCCCTCCGATAGGCCCGGGCGGCAGTACTTC.

This clonotype has a count of ten or more. This chain links TRBV18 with TRBJ1-4, with no clear D. This CDR3 comprises 14 residues. V lost 3 bases, J lost 5 bases, and 10 bases lay in between. CDR1 KGHSH and CDR2 LQKENI come from the germline V gene. Here the CDR3 reads CASSPAGANEKLFF. The CDR3, as DNA: TGTGCCAGCTCACCGGCGGGAGCAAATGAAAAACTGTTTTTT.

This clonotype was found a few times. The chain uses TRBV6-1 and TRBJ2-7, with 8 bases identical to TRBD1. V lost 6 bases to trimming and J lost 6 bases; unmatched junction nucleotides: 13. This CDR3 comprises 15 residues. Germline CDR1 reads MNHNS; CDR2 reads SASEGT. In DNA form, the CDR3 reads TGTGCCAGCAGCCTGAGCCTGGACAGGGTCGGCGAGCAGTACTTC. Protein: CASSLSLDRVGEQYF.

This chain connects TRBV6-1 to TRBJ1-5; 7 bases match TRBD1. This CDR3 is 15 amino acids long. Germline loops: CDR1 MNHNS, CDR2 SASEGT. Trimming removed 6 bases from V and 1 base from J; junction bases left unmatched: 6. CDR3 DNA: TGTGCCAGCAGATTAACAGGGGCGAGCAATCAGCCCCAGCATTTT. Protein: CASRLTGASNQPQHF.

This clonotype was observed a handful of times. Here the CDR3 reads CASSQTTGGLAGGYYEQYF. In nucleotides, the CDR3 is TGTGCCAGCAGCCAAACCACTGGCGGACTAGCGGGAGGTTACTACGAGCAGTACTTC. This chain joins TRBV3-1 and TRBJ2-7; 14 nucleotides match TRBD2. With V trimmed by 2 bases and J by 3 bases, 12 bases remained unmatched. The CDR3 loop spans 19 amino acids. Germline assignment: CDR1 LGHDT and CDR2 YNNKEL (reference sequence).